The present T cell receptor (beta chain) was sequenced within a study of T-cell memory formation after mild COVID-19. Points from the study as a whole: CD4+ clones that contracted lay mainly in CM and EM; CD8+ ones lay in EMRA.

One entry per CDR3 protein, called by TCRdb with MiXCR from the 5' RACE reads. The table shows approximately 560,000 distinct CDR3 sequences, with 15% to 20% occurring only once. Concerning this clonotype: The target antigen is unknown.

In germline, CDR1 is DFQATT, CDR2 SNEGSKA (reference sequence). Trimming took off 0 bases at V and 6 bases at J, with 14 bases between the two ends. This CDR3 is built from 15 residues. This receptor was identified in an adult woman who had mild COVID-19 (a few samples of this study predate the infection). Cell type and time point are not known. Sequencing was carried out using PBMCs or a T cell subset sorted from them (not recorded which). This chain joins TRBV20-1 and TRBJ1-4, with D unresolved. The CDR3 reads CSARDILTSDEKLFF. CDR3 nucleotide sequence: TGCAGTGCTAGAGATATCCTCACCTCGGATGAAAAACTGTTTTTT.